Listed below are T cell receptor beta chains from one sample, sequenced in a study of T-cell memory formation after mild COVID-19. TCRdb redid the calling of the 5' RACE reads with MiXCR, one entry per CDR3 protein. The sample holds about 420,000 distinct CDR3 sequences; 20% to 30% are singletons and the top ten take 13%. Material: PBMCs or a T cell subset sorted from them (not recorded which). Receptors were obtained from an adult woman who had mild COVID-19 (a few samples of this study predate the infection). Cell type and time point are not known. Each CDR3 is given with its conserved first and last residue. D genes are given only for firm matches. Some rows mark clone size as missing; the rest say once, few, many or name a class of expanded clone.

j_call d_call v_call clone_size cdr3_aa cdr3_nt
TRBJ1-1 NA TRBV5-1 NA CASSHGNVEAFF TGCGCCAGCAGCCACGGGAACGTGGAAGCTTTCTTT
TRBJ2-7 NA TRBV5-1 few CASSVDSRYEQYF TGCGCCAGCAGCGTTGACTCCCGCTACGAGCAGTACTTC
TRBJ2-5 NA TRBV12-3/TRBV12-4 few CASSAVETQYF TGTGCCAGTTCCGCTGTAGAGACCCAGTACTTC
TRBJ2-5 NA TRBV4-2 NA CASSQDRGTTETQYF TGTGCCAGCAGCCAAGATAGGGGGACAACGGAGACCCAGTACTTC
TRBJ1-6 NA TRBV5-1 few CASSLPGTSNSPLHF TGCGCCAGCAGCTTGCCCGGGACGTCCAATTCACCCCTCCACTTT
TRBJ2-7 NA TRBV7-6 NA CASSSFAGAYEQYF TGTGCCAGCAGCTCCTTCGCGGGCGCCTACGAGCAGTACTTC
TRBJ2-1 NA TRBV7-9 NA CASSLGVVEQFF TGTGCCAGCAGCTTAGGAGTAGTTGAGCAGTTCTTC
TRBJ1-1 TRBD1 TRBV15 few CATSSRDRVEAFF TGTGCCACCAGCTCTCGGGACAGGGTTGAAGCTTTCTTT
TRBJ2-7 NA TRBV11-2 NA CASSRALAYEQYF TGTGCCAGCAGCCGTGCCCTAGCCTACGAGCAGTACTTC
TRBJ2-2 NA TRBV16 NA CASTPTRPGELFF TGTGCCAGCACTCCAACCCGTCCCGGGGAGCTGTTTTTT
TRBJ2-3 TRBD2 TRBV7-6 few CASSNRGGGSTDTQYF TGTGCCAGCAGCAATCGAGGCGGGGGAAGCACAGATACGCAGTATTTT
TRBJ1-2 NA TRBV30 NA CAWSGPRNSYGYTF TGTGCCTGGAGTGGGCCGCGCAACAGCTATGGCTACACCTTC
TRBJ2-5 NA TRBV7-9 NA CASCPLEWGTQYF TGTGCCAGCTGTCCGTTGGAGTGGGGGACCCAGTACTTC
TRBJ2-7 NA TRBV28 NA CASSSPGHGVSYEQYF TGTGCCAGCAGTTCCCCAGGGCACGGGGTCTCCTACGAGCAGTACTTC
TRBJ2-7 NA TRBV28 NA CASRLYGSSYEQYF TGTGCCAGCAGACTATACGGGAGCTCCTACGAGCAGTACTTC
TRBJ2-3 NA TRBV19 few CASSIPWSTDTQYF TGTGCCAGTAGTATACCCTGGAGCACAGATACGCAGTATTTT
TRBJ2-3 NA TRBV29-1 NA CSALAGSGKEDTQYF TGCAGCGCCTTAGCTGGGTCGGGAAAAGAGGATACGCAGTATTTT
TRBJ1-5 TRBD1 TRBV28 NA CAAGQGMSQPQHF TGTGCCGCGGGACAGGGTATGAGTCAGCCCCAGCATTTT
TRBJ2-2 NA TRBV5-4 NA CATKASGQNTGELFF TGTGCCACTAAAGCCAGCGGCCAGAACACCGGGGAGCTGTTTTTT
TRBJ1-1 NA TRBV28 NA CASSLDRFEAFF TGTGCCAGCAGCCTGGACCGATTTGAAGCTTTCTTT
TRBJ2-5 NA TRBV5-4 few CASSLDSRGGRETQYF TGTGCCAGCAGCCTCGATAGCAGAGGCGGCCGAGAGACCCAGTACTTC
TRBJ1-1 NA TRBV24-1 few CATSDSAWNTEAFF TGTGCCACCAGTGATTCGGCATGGAACACTGAAGCTTTCTTT
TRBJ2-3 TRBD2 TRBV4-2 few CASSSRAGGTRDTQYF TGTGCCAGCAGCTCTCGGGCGGGGGGTACCAGGGATACGCAGTATTTT
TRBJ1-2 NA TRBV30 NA CSLSVGANYGYTF TGTTCCCTGTCAGTGGGAGCTAACTATGGCTACACCTTC
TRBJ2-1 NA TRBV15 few CATSGPGPWEQFF TGTGCCACCAGCGGGCCAGGGCCATGGGAGCAGTTCTTC
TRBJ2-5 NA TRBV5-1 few CASSLGGGTETQYF TGCGCCAGCAGCTTGGGTGGAGGGACAGAGACCCAGTACTTC
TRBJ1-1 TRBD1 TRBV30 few CAWSVDRGNTEAFF TGTGCCTGGAGTGTTGACAGGGGGAACACTGAAGCTTTCTTT
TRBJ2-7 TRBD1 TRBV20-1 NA CSARDGHRGGDEQYF TGCAGTGCTAGAGATGGCCACAGGGGCGGCGACGAGCAGTACTTC
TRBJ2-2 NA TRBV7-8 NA CASFRLKNNTGELFF TGTGCCAGCTTCAGGCTAAAAAACAACACCGGGGAGCTGTTTTTT
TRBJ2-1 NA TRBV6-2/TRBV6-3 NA CASSYPLNEQFF TGTGCCAGCAGTTACCCCCTCAATGAGCAGTTCTTC
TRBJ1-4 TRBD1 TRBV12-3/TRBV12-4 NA CASSTNLGTGGEKLFF TGTGCCAGCAGTACTAACCTTGGGACAGGTGGAGAAAAACTGTTTTTT
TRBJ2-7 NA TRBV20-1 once CSARTATDEQYF TGCAGTGCTAGAACAGCGACGGACGAGCAGTACTTC
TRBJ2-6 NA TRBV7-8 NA CASLLSGANVLTF TGTGCCAGCTTACTATCTGGGGCCAACGTCCTGACTTTC
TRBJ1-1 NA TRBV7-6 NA CASSQQGWDTEAFF TGTGCCAGCAGCCAACAGGGCTGGGACACTGAAGCTTTCTTT
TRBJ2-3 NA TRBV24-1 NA CATSDHRSGTFEDTQYF TGTGCCACCAGTGACCACCGCTCCGGGACCTTCGAAGATACGCAGTATTTT
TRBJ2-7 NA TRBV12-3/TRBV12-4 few CASSLARLEQYF TGTGCCAGCAGTTTAGCCCGGCTTGAGCAGTACTTC
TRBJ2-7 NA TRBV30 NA CAWSPPFGRIGGPSSYEQYF TGTGCCTGGAGTCCCCCCTTCGGACGTATAGGGGGGCCAAGCTCCTACGAGCAGTACTTC
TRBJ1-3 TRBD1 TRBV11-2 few CASSGTLGQVSGNTIYF TGTGCCAGCAGCGGAACCCTGGGACAGGTCTCTGGAAACACCATATATTTT
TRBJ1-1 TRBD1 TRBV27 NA CASSSTWGGQLNTEAFF TGTGCCAGCAGCTCAACGTGGGGGGGACAGTTAAACACTGAAGCTTTCTTT
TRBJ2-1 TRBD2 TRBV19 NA CASSITSGGDYNEQFF TGTGCCAGTAGTATAACTAGCGGGGGAGATTACAATGAGCAGTTCTTC
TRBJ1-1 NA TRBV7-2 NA CASSLLREGTEAFF TGTGCCAGCAGCTTACTCAGGGAAGGCACTGAAGCTTTCTTT
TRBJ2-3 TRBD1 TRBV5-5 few CASTAGQGLDTQYF TGTGCCAGCACCGCCGGACAGGGGTTAGATACGCAGTATTTT
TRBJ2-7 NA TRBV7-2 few CASSLDGALSYEQYF TGTGCCAGCAGCTTAGACGGCGCACTCTCCTACGAGCAGTACTTC
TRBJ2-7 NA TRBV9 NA CASSVARDWSYEQYF TGTGCCAGCAGCGTAGCCAGGGATTGGTCCTACGAGCAGTACTTC
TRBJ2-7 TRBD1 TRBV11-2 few CASSWGTGPLYEQYF TGTGCCAGCAGCTGGGGGACAGGGCCCCTCTACGAGCAGTACTTC
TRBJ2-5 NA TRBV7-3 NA CTSSLDGRETQYF TGTACCAGCAGCTTAGATGGTCGGGAGACCCAGTACTTC
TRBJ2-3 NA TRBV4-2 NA CASSQERRPTDTQYF TGTGCCAGCAGCCAAGAGCGGCGGCCCACAGATACGCAGTATTTT
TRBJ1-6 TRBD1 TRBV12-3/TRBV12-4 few CASKKPGQGSGSPLHF TGTGCCAGCAAAAAACCGGGACAGGGTTCGGGTTCACCCCTCCACTTT